The clone carrying this T cell receptor (beta chain) was picked up a small number of times. TCRdb itself ran the 5' RACE reads through MiXCR, one entry per CDR3 protein. The sample lists just over 200,000 distinct CDR3 sequences, over 9% seen once, with 3% to 4.5% in the top ten. This sample was included in a study of T-cell memory formation after mild COVID-19. This CDR3 has 15 residues. Germline lookup yields CDR1 SGHTA and CDR2 FQGNSA. V was cut by 4 bases and J by 4 bases, with 16 bases left in between. The sequencing sample was made of PBMCs or a T cell subset sorted from them (not recorded which). The source of this sequence is a man between 18 and 35 years old who had mild COVID-19 (a few samples of this study predate the infection). Cell type and time point are not known. V usage is TRBV7-2 and J usage is TRBJ2-5, with D perhaps given as TRBD1 or TRBD2 (6 bases each). The CDR3 DNA reads as TGTGCCAGCAGCTCCACCCCCGGGGGCCTAGAGACCCAGTACTTC. Translated, it gives CASSSTPGGLETQYF.